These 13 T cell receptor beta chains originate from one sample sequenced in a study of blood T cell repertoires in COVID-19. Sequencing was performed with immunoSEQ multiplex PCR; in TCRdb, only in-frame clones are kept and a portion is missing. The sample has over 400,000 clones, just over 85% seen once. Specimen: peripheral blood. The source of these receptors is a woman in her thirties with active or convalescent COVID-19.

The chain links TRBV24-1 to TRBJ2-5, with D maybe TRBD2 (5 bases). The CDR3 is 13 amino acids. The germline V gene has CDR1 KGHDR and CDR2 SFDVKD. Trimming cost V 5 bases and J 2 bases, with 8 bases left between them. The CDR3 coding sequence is TGTGCCACCAGTGCTAGGACTCAAGAGACCCAGTACTTC. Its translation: CATSARTQETQYF.

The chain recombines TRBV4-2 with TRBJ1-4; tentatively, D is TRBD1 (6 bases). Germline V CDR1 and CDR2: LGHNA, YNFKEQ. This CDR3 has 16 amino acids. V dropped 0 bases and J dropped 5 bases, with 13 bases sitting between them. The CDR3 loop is CASSQDPGVKNEKLFF. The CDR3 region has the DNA TGTGCCAGCAGCCAAGATCCAGGGGTGAAGAATGAAAAACTGTTTTTT.

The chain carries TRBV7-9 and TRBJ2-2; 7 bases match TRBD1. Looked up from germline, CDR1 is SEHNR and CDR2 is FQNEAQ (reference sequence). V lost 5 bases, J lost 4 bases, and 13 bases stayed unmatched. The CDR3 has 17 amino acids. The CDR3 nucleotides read TGTGCCAGCAGCCGACCCCCAATGGACAGGCCCACCGGGGAGCTGTTTTTT. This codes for CASSRPPMDRPTGELFF.

The CDR3 spells CASSLFFQGGSQTQYF. CDR3 in DNA: TGTGCCAGCAGTTTATTTTTCCAGGGGGGTAGTCAGACGCAGTATTTT. The chain combines TRBV27 with TRBJ2-3; a weak D match, TRBD1 (7 bases). The CDR3 contains 16 residues. The V and J ends lost 1 base and 9 bases respectively, with 20 bases between them. Per germline, CDR1 MNHEY and CDR2 SMNVEV (reference sequence).

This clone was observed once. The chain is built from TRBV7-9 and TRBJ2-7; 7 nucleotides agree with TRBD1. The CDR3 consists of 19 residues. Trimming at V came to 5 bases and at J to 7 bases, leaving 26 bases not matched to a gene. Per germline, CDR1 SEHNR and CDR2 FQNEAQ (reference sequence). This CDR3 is CASSIQTRERGPTVWEQYF. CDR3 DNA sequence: TGTGCCAGCAGCATACAGACACGAGAGAGGGGGCCCACGGTGTGGGAGCAGTACTTC.

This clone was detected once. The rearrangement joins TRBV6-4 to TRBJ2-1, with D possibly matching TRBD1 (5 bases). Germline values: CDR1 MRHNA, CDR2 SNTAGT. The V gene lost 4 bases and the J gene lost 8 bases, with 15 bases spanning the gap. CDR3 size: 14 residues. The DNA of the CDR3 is TGTGCCAGCAGTGCCCTGGGCAGGGAACATGAGCAGTTCTTC. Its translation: CASSALGREHEQFF.

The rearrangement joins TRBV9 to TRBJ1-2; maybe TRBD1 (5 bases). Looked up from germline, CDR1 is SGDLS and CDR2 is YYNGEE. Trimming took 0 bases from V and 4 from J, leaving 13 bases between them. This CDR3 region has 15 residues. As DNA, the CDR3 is TGTGCCAGCAGCGTAGAAAGAGGGGAGGTCTATGGCTACACCTTC. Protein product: CASSVERGEVYGYTF.

CDR3: CASSYSVPGSYGYTF. The CDR3 coding sequence is TGTGCCAGCAGTTACTCGGTTCCGGGATCCTATGGCTACACCTTC. The genes are TRBV6-5 and TRBJ1-2; unclear D gene. CDR1 and CDR2 from the germline V gene are MNHEY and SVGAGI. The CDR3 is 15 amino acids. Deletions cut 0 bases from V and 4 bases from J, with 12 bases between.

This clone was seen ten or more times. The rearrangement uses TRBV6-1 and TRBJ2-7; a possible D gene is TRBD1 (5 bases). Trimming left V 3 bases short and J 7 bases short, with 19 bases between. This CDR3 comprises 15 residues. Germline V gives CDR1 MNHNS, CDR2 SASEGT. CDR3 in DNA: TGTGCCAGCAGTGATGGGGCCTCGCACGTGGGTGAGCAGTACTTC. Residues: CASSDGASHVGEQYF.

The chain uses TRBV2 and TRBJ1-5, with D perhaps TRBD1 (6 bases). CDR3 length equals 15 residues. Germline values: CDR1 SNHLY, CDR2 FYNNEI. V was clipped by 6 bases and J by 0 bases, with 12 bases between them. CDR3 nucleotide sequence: TGTGCCAGCAGGATGACAGGCAATAGCAATCAGCCCCAGCATTTT. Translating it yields CASRMTGNSNQPQHF.

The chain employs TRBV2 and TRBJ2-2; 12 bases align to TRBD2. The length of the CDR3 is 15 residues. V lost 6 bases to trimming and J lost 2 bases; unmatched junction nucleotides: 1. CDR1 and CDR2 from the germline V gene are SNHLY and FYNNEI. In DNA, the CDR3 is TGTGCCAGCAGACTAGCGGGGGGTAACACCGGGGAGCTGTTTTTT. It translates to CASRLAGGNTGELFF.

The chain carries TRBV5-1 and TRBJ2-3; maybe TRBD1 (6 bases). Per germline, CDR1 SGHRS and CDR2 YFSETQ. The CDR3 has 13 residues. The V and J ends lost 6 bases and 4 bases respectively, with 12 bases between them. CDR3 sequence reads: CASTKQGPDTQYF. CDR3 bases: TGCGCCAGCACCAAACAGGGCCCAGATACGCAGTATTTT.

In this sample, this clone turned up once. The CDR3 loop reads CASSLGFGRTISSTDTQYF. DNA for the CDR3: TGTGCCAGCAGCTTGGGATTTGGGAGGACTATATCTAGCACAGATACGCAGTATTTT. The genes are TRBV5-4 and TRBJ2-3; perhaps TRBD2 as D (6 bases). The germline CDR1 and CDR2 sequences are SGHNT and YYREEE (reference sequence). The CDR3 contains 19 residues. Trimming cost V 0 bases and J 0 bases, with 20 bases left between them.